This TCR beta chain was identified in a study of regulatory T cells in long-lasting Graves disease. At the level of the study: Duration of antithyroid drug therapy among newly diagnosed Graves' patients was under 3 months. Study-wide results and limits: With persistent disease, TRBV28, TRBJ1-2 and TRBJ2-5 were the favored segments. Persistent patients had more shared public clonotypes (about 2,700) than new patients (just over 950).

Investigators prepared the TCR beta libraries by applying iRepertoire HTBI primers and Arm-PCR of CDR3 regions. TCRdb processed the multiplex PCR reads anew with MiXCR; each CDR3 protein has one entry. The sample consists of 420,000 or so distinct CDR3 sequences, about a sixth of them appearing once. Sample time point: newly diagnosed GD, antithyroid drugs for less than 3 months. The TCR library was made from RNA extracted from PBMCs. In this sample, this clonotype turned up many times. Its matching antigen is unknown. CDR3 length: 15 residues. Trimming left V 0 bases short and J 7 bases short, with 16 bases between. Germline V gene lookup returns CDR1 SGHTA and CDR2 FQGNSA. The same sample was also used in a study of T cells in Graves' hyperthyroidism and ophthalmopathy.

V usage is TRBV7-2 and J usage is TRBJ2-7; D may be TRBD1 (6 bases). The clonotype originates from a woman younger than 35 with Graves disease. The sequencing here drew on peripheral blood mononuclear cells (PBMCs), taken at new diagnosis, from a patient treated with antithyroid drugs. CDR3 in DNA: TGTGCCAGCAGCTTAGCATGGACTCCCCAGGGGGAGCAGTACTTC. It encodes CASSLAWTPQGEQYF.